Listed here are 21 T cell receptor beta chains from one sample, sequenced in a study of cytomegalovirus exposure and HLA in healthy donors (TCRdb year 2017). The library was generated by the immunoSEQ multiplex PCR assay. The multiplex PCR relied on a mix of 60 forward primers for TCR Vbeta segments and 13 reverse primers for TCR Jbeta segments. TCRdb holds this immuneACCESS table with in-frame rearrangements only. Some clones are missing; in checked studies, unresolved V genes explain under half, and the rest has no known cause. For this sample there are about 160,000 clones; 77% appear just once. Clones ranked in the top ten supply around 1.3% of the sample. The specimen was PBMCs. The receptors were gathered from a woman in her thirties in good health and CMV-seronegative.

This chain uses TRBV7-6 with TRBJ1-2; D might be TRBD1 (5 bases). This CDR3 comprises 13 residues. V shed 2 bases and J shed 5 bases, with 9 bases lying between them. Per the germline V gene, CDR1 is SGHVS and CDR2 is FNYEAQ. The CDR3 DNA is TGTGCCAGCAGCTTATGGGGGGTGTATGGCTACACCTTC. Residues: CASSLWGVYGYTF. The variable domain in full, with the rest retrieved from reference TRBV7-6 and TRBJ1-2, is GAGVSQSPRYKVTKRGQDVALRCDPISGHVSLYWYRQALGQGPEFLTYFNYEAQQDKSGLPNDRFSAERPEGSISTLTIQRTEQRDSAMYRCASSLWGVYGYTFGSGTRLTVV.

This sequence joins TRBV11-2 and TRBJ2-3, with TRBD2 matching 9 bases. The germline CDR1 and CDR2 sequences are SGHAT and FQNNGV. The junction had 5 bases not matched to a gene; V was cut back by 5 bases and J by 5 bases. There are 14 residues in the CDR3. CDR3 residues: CASSPSGGKDTQYF. The DNA of the CDR3 is TGTGCCAGCAGCCCCAGCGGGGGGAAAGATACGCAGTATTTT.

V and J are TRBV21-1 and TRBJ1-4. TRBV21-1 is reported as a pseudogene. The CDR3 consists of 15 residues. The CDR3 sequence is CASSSSGGRGEKLFF. Here the CDR3 DNA reads TGTGCCAGCAGCAGTTCGGGGGGGCGCGGTGAAAAACTGTTTTTT.

This clone was detected only once. V gene TRBV9 combines with J gene TRBJ2-7, with 11 nucleotides matching TRBD2. Germline V gene data show CDR1 as SGDLS and CDR2 as YYNGEE. CDR3 length: 16 residues. V shed 4 bases and J 0 bases; nucleotides not matched to a gene: 6. CDR3 nucleotides: TGTGCCAGCAGCCGCCTAGCGGGGGGCGTCTCCTACGAGCAGTACTTC. The encoded protein is CASSRLAGGVSYEQYF.

This clone turned up a few times. This chain joins TRBV11-1 and TRBJ1-1; unclear D gene. Germline lookup yields CDR1 SGHAT and CDR2 FQDESV (reference sequence). V lost 4 bases to trimming and J lost 10 bases, with 22 bases between them. There are 15 residues in the CDR3. CDR3 in DNA: TGTGCCAGCAGCTCCACAAGGGAGGGAGGAACCAGAGCTTTCTTT. Translating it yields CASSSTREGGTRAFF. Full variable domain (outside the CDR3, taken from reference TRBV11-1 and TRBJ1-1): EAEVAQSPRYKITEKSQAVAFWCDPISGHATLYWYRQILGQGPELLVQFQDESVVDDSQLPKDRFSAERLKGVDSTLKIQPAELGDSAMYLCASSSTREGGTRAFFGQGTRLTVV.

This chain uses TRBV5-1 with TRBJ1-5; D unresolved. The CDR3 extends over 14 amino acids. CDR1 is SGHRS and CDR2 is YFSETQ in the germline V gene. The V and J ends lost 5 bases and 0 bases respectively, with 9 bases between them. CDR3 amino acids: CASRADISNQPQHF. CDR3 nucleotide sequence: TGCGCCAGCAGGGCTGACATTAGCAATCAGCCCCAGCATTTT. The whole variable domain, filled in from reference TRBV5-1 and TRBJ1-5, reads KAGVTQTPRYLIKTRGQQVTLSCSPISGHRSVSWYQQTPGQGLQFLFEYFSETQRNKGNFPGRFSGRQFSNSRSEMNVSTLELGDSALYLCASRADISNQPQHFGDGTRLSIL.

This sequence joins TRBV15 and TRBJ2-1, with D possibly being TRBD1 (5 bases). Germline V gene sequence: CDR1 LNHNV, CDR2 YYDKDF (reference sequence). V dropped 0 bases and J dropped 0 bases, with 9 bases sitting between them. The CDR3 is 16 residues long. In DNA form, the CDR3 reads TGTGCCACCAGCAGAGAAGGGGCAGTCTCCTACAATGAGCAGTTCTTC. It is translated as CATSREGAVSYNEQFF.

The chain employs TRBV27 and TRBJ1-1, with a tentative D call TRBD1 (6 bases). Germline assignment: CDR1 MNHEY and CDR2 SMNVEV (reference sequence). The length of the CDR3 is 15 residues. V lost 4 bases to trimming and J lost 0 bases, with 12 bases between them. CDR3 amino acids: CASSSDRSMNTEAFF. Here the CDR3 DNA reads TGTGCCAGCAGTTCAGACAGGAGCATGAACACTGAAGCTTTCTTT.

The genes are TRBV2 and TRBJ1-2, with D unresolved. The germline CDR1 and CDR2 sequences are SNHLY and FYNNEI. The V end was cut by 2 bases, the J end by 8 bases, with 12 bases between. CDR3 length equals 13 residues. The CDR3 loop reads CASSESPRGGYTF. The CDR3 DNA reads as TGTGCCAGCAGTGAATCTCCACGGGGAGGCTACACCTTC.

This clone has more than one count but fewer than ten. V and J are TRBV5-1 and TRBJ2-3, with 12 bases lining up with TRBD1. The CDR3 is made up of 15 amino acids. Germline values: CDR1 SGHRS, CDR2 YFSETQ. J gave up 2 bases and V 4 bases, and 2 bases lay outside the gene matches. The CDR3 reads CASSPGQGATDTQYF. The CDR3 DNA follows: TGCGCCAGCAGCCCGGGACAGGGGGCCACAGATACGCAGTATTTT.

V is TRBV7-2 and J is TRBJ1-2; 9 positions match TRBD1. The CDR3 covers 15 residues. Germline CDR1 SGHTA, CDR2 FQGNSA. Germline trimming cut 8 bases from V and 8 bases from J; bases unmatched to any gene: 15. The CDR3 nucleotides read TGTGCCAGCGCGGGCGGAACAGGGGGCGCCCGGGGCTACACCTTC. Amino acid sequence: CASAGGTGGARGYTF.

This clone was recorded a few times. CDR3 protein: CASSGGGGVGNSPLHF. CDR3 in DNA: TGTGCCAGCAGTGGGGGGGGAGGGGTGGGAAATTCACCCCTCCACTTT. The chain joins TRBV6-1 to TRBJ1-6; D is perhaps TRBD1 (5 bases). V gave up 4 bases and J gave up 7 bases, with 17 bases separating them. The CDR3 totals 16 residues. Looked up from germline, CDR1 is MNHNS and CDR2 is SASEGT.

The rearrangement links TRBV30 to TRBJ2-7; D ambiguous. Germline lookup yields CDR1 GTSNPN and CDR2 SVGIG (reference sequence). The CDR3 runs 15 residues. V was shortened by 4 bases and J by 2 bases, with 18 bases between the two germline ends. CDR3 region: CAWTSRVPFPYEQYF. CDR3 bases: TGTGCCTGGACTTCAAGAGTACCCTTCCCCTACGAGCAGTACTTC.

This chain joins TRBV7-8 and TRBJ2-7; 9 bases map to TRBD1. With V trimmed by 2 bases and J by 0 bases, 5 bases remained unmatched. CDR3 length: 16 amino acids. From germline, CDR1 is SGHVS and CDR2 FQNEAQ. CDR3 DNA: TGTGCCAGCAGCTTACGGGGACAGGGAAGCTCCTACGAGCAGTACTTC. Translating it yields CASSLRGQGSSYEQYF.

J is TRBJ1-1 and V is TRBV6-5, with 11 bases aligning to TRBD1. This CDR3 spans 15 amino acids. Germline CDR1 and CDR2: MNHEY and SVGAGI. V dropped 2 bases and J dropped 4; count of bases not matched to a gene: 3. Written as DNA, the CDR3 is TGTGCCAGCAGTTACCGCGGGACAGGGGGCACTGAAGCTTTCTTT. Protein sequence: CASSYRGTGGTEAFF.

V usage is TRBV7-9 and J usage is TRBJ1-5; TRBD1 aligns across 7 bases. In germline, CDR1 is SEHNR, CDR2 FQNEAQ (reference sequence). The CDR3 sequence is 16 residues long. The V and J ends lost 5 bases and 6 bases, in that order; junction bases with no gene match: 13. The CDR3, as DNA: TGTGCCAGCAGCACAGGGGTCGGCGGCGCAGGTCAGCCCCAGCATTTT. Translated, it gives CASSTGVGGAGQPQHF.

The chain recombines TRBV23-1 with TRBJ2-7; 9 bases align to TRBD2. TRBV23-1 is reported as an ORF; its role is uncertain. This CDR3 has 15 residues. The J segment lost 0 bases and the V segment lost 8 bases, leaving 8 bases of the junction unmatched. The CDR3 DNA reads TGCGCCAGCGGTCGCGGGGGGGCCCCCTCCTACGAGCAGTACTTC. Translated, it gives CASGRGGAPSYEQYF.

This chain joins TRBV30 and TRBJ1-1; TRBD1 aligns across 11 bases. The germline V gene encodes CDR1 GTSNPN and CDR2 SVGIG (reference sequence). The CDR3 has 14 amino acids. V trimming: 0 bases; J trimming: 4 bases; junction bases outside the gene matches: 1. The DNA of the CDR3 is TGTGCCTGGAGTGTAGGGACAGGGGGCACTGAAGCTTTCTTT. Residues: CAWSVGTGGTEAFF.

The sample holds a few counts of this clone. The same CDR3 is also encoded by other DNA sequences in this sample. V is TRBV5-4 and J is TRBJ1-6; TRBD1 is a possible D gene (6 bases). This CDR3 contains 16 residues. Looked up from germline, CDR1 is SGHNT and CDR2 is YYREEE (reference sequence). The V end was cut by 5 bases, the J end by 7 bases, with 19 bases between. In nucleotides, the CDR3 is TGTGCCAGCAGTCAGCTGAAACAGGGACGAAATTCACCCCTCCACTTT. Residues: CASSQLKQGRNSPLHF.

This chain joins TRBV28 and TRBJ2-7, with a possible D match to TRBD2 (6 bases). The CDR3 has 16 residues. V lost 6 bases, J lost 1 base, and 19 bases lay in between. Germline CDR1 MDHEN, CDR2 SYDVKM. CDR3 sequence (DNA): TGTGCCAGCAGCCGTCGGGGCGGGGTTGGGTCCTACGAGCAGTACTTC. This sequence encodes CASSRRGGVGSYEQYF.

The V gene is TRBV4-1, the J gene TRBJ2-7; 8 bases are a match to TRBD1. Germline V gene lookup returns CDR1 MGHRA and CDR2 YSYEKL. The junction had 10 bases not matched to a gene; V was cut back by 0 bases and J by 3 bases. The CDR3 spans 17 residues. The CDR3 reads CASSQDTAGTGDYEQYF. Written as DNA, the CDR3 is TGCGCCAGCAGCCAAGATACCGCCGGGACAGGAGACTACGAGCAGTACTTC.